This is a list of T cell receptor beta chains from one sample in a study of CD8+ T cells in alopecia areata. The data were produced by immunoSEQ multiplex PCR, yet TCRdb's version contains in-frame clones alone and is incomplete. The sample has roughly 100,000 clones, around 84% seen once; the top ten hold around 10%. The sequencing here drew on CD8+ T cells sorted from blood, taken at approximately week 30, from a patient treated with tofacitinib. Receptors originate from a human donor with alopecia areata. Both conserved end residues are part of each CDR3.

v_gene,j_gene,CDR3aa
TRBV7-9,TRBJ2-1,CASSLAPEQFF
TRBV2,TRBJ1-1,CASSVGQGETEAFF
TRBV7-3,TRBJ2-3,CASSPGTGYTDTQYF
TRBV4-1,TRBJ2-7,CASSQGGLAAPGYEQYF
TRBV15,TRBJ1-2,CATSPRDNYGYTF
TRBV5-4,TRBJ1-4,CASSPGGDYEKLFF
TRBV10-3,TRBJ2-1,CAISEPDSRDRGVDEQFF
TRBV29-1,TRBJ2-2,CSGLTGTGELFF
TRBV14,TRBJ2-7,CASSQDGGQYEQYF
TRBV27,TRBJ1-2,CASSLSSGVGYTF